This TCR beta chain is from a study of control samples from healthy donors and cancer patients. V gave up 4 bases and J gave up 0 bases, with 9 bases separating them. CDR1 and CDR2 (germline): ENHRY, SYGVKD. The CDR3 is made up of 14 amino acids. Here immunoSEQ multiplex PCR was the method, and the copy in TCRdb shows in-frame clones only, minus some. This table has about 55,000 clones, 88% appearing once. The chain employs TRBV10-3 and TRBJ1-1; D remains ambiguous. The sequence was collected from a man aged 50-60 years in good health. The specimen sequenced was blood. The DNA of the CDR3 is TGTGCCATCAGTGGGGAGGCAGTGAACACTGAAGCTTTCTTT. Amino acids: CAISGEAVNTEAFF.